The rows below give T cell receptor beta chains drawn from one sample of a study of OX40 agonist ivuxolimab in advanced cancers. Measured with immunoSEQ multiplex PCR; TCRdb has only the in-frame clones, and not every one. The repertoire consists of 9,500 to 13,000 clones, with over 70% occurring once and the leading ten covering approximately 15%. Sample: CD4+ or CD8+ T cells sorted from blood, taken in a trial of the OX40 agonist ivuxolimab. These receptors originate from an adult with an advanced solid tumor such as melanoma, head and neck, liver or kidney cancer. Each CDR3 is given with its conserved first and last residue. A D gene is named only where the DNA matches it firmly. Rows give clone size only sometimes, using once, few, many, or a class for an expanded clone.

D: TRBD2; size: -; V: TRBV7-6; J: TRBJ2-2; DNA: TGTGCCAGCTCCCGAGCGGGAGGCACCGGGGAGCTGTTTTTT; CDR3: CASSRAGGTGELFF
D: -; size: -; V: TRBV6-1; J: TRBJ2-1; DNA: TGTGCCAGCAGTAGGACAGGACTATACAATGAGCAGTTCTTC; CDR3: CASSRTGLYNEQFF
D: TRBD1; size: -; V: TRBV5-4; J: TRBJ1-6; DNA: TGTGCCAGCAGCTTGAGACAGGGTTCTTCACCCCTCCACTTT; CDR3: CASSLRQGSSPLHF
D: TRBD2; size: -; V: TRBV7-2; J: TRBJ2-7; DNA: TGTGCCAGCAGCTTAGGGGGGGGAGTCTACGAGCAGTACTTC; CDR3: CASSLGGGVYEQYF
D: -; size: -; V: TRBV5-5; J: TRBJ2-3; DNA: TGTGCCAGCAGCTCCCCTGATACATCTAGCACAGATACGCAGTATTTT; CDR3: CASSSPDTSSTDTQYF
D: -; size: -; V: TRBV10-3; J: TRBJ2-7; DNA: TGTGCCATCAGTTCCCTCTACGAGCAGTACTTC; CDR3: CAISSLYEQYF
D: TRBD1; size: -; V: TRBV11-2; J: TRBJ1-4; DNA: TGTGCCAGCAGCTTAGGGGACAGCTTTAATGAAAAACTGTTTTTT; CDR3: CASSLGDSFNEKLFF
D: -; size: -; V: TRBV7-3; J: TRBJ2-2; DNA: TGTGCCAGCAGCTTATCCGGGGGTTGGAACACCGGGGAGCTGTTTTTT; CDR3: CASSLSGGWNTGELFF
D: -; size: once; V: TRBV6-1; J: TRBJ2-7; DNA: TGTGCCAGCAGTGAAGCGGAAGCGGCGAGCCACGAGCAGTACTTC; CDR3: CASSEAEAASHEQYF
D: -; size: -; V: TRBV4-1; J: TRBJ1-5; DNA: TGCGCCAGCAGCCAGCAGGGTGTAGGCCAGCCCCAGCATTTT; CDR3: CASSQQGVGQPQHF
D: -; size: -; V: TRBV27; J: TRBJ2-3; DNA: TGTGCCAGCAAGGATTCCCCAGATACGCAGTATTTT; CDR3: CASKDSPDTQYF
D: TRBD2; size: -; V: TRBV2; J: TRBJ2-7; DNA: TGTGCCGAGGGGCTAGCGGGAGACGAGCAGTACTTC; CDR3: CAEGLAGDEQYF
D: TRBD1; size: -; V: TRBV5-1; J: TRBJ2-7; DNA: TGCGCCAGCAGCTTGGGAGGACAGGCGAGAAACTACGAGCAGTACTTC; CDR3: CASSLGGQARNYEQYF
D: TRBD1; size: -; V: TRBV11-2; J: TRBJ2-3; DNA: TGTGCCAGCAGCTTCCGGACAGGGGATAGCACAGATACGCAGTATTTT; CDR3: CASSFRTGDSTDTQYF
D: -; size: -; V: TRBV4-2; J: TRBJ2-7; DNA: TGTGCCAGCAGCCAAGATGAAGGGGGCTCCTACGAGCAGTACTTC; CDR3: CASSQDEGGSYEQYF
D: -; size: -; V: TRBV27; J: TRBJ1-2; DNA: TGTGCCAGCAAGGGGGACCACTATGGCTACACCTTC; CDR3: CASKGDHYGYTF
D: TRBD1; size: -; V: TRBV27; J: TRBJ2-1; DNA: TGTGCCAGCAGTCCAGGGACAGGGGGGACCAATGAGCAGTTCTTC; CDR3: CASSPGTGGTNEQFF
D: TRBD1; size: -; V: TRBV2; J: TRBJ2-7; DNA: TGTGCCAGCAGTGTCGAGGGGGCGTCCTACGAGCAGTACTTC; CDR3: CASSVEGASYEQYF
D: -; size: -; V: TRBV4-1; J: TRBJ1-6; DNA: TGCGCCAGCAGCCAACTACAGGGAAACTATAATTCACCCCTCCACTTT; CDR3: CASSQLQGNYNSPLHF
D: TRBD1; size: once; V: TRBV7-8; J: TRBJ2-5; DNA: TGTGCCAGCAGCGAGGACAGGGCTGAGACCCAGTACTTC; CDR3: CASSEDRAETQYF
D: TRBD2; size: -; V: TRBV5-1; J: TRBJ2-7; DNA: TGCGCCAGCAGCTTAGGGACTAGCAACTACGAGCAGTACTTC; CDR3: CASSLGTSNYEQYF
D: -; size: -; V: TRBV7-9; J: TRBJ1-5; DNA: TGTGCCAGCAGCTTAGTTGGGGTTAGCAATCAGCCCCAGCATTTT; CDR3: CASSLVGVSNQPQHF
D: -; size: few; V: TRBV6-5; J: TRBJ2-6; DNA: TGTGCCAGCAGTAAGGACAGTTCAGGGGCCAACGTCCTGACTTTC; CDR3: CASSKDSSGANVLTF
D: -; size: -; V: TRBV4-1; J: TRBJ2-5; DNA: TGCGCCAGCAGCCAACACCCGACATCTGAAGGGGAGACCCAGTACTTC; CDR3: CASSQHPTSEGETQYF
D: -; size: -; V: TRBV12-5; J: TRBJ2-7; DNA: TGTGCTAGTGGTTTGGTACGAGGGGCTCCTCCTTACGAGCAGTACTTC; CDR3: CASGLVRGAPPYEQYF
D: -; size: -; V: TRBV19; J: TRBJ1-1; DNA: TGTGCCAGTAGTACCACAGGGATCAGTGAAGCTTTCTTT; CDR3: CASSTTGISEAFF
D: TRBD1; size: -; V: TRBV4-2; J: TRBJ2-1; DNA: TGTGCCAGCAGCCAGTACAGGGGCTCCTACAATGAGCAGTTCTTC; CDR3: CASSQYRGSYNEQFF
D: -; size: medium-sized; V: TRBV5-1; J: TRBJ1-3; DNA: TGCGCCAGCAGCCCAGGAAACACCATATATTTT; CDR3: CASSPGNTIYF
D: TRBD2; size: few; V: TRBV11-2; J: TRBJ2-7; DNA: TGTGCCAGCAGCACGACTAGCGGGAGGGCCCTCGAGCAGTACTTC; CDR3: CASSTTSGRALEQYF